This TCR beta chain comes out of a study of human T cells and chemical hapten exposure. Overall study: Once 0.01% DPC had been applied to the upper back by patch test, readings were taken at 6 days. Patients having alopecia areata, totalis or universalis were mostly female.

TCRdb called the RACE reads again in MiXCR, with one record for every CDR3 protein. The data contain 350,000 to 450,000 distinct CDR3 sequences, 5.1% of them singletons. Study observations and caveats: All donors were alopecia patients, so their immunity may differ from that of healthy people.

This clonotype has ten or more counts. Its target is unknown. V shed 1 base and J 7 bases; nucleotides not matched to a gene: 5. CDR1 is LGHNA, CDR2 YSLEER, per germline. The length of the CDR3 is 15 residues. Specified time point: pre-sensitization, week 0. The treatment is: therapeutic diphenylcyclopropenone sensitization with weekly scalp DPC. Alopecia patients deemed DPC-suitable, aged 18 to 70, excluding pregnancy. The clonotype comes from a woman in her 50s with alopecia areata. Some clones in this sample may be carry-over from other donors' samples. The material was whole blood, obtained in connection with sensitization to the hapten diphenylcyclopropenone (DPC). This chain joins TRBV4-3 and TRBJ2-1; TRBD2 matches at 9 bases. This CDR3 is CASSQGSGRLNEQFF. The CDR3 DNA reads TGCGCCAGCAGCCAAGGGAGCGGGAGGTTGAATGAGCAGTTCTTC.